This TCR beta chain was recorded in a study of T cell changes during pregnancy in multiple sclerosis. This table comes from immunoSEQ multiplex PCR, and its TCRdb copy is limited to in-frame clones, with some not included. The data contain 85,000 to 90,000 clones, 85% to 95% of them seen just once; the ten biggest clones take up under 2%. The CDR3 runs 14 residues. Trimming took 1 base from V and 10 from J; bases not matched to a gene: 10. Germline V gives CDR1 SGHRS, CDR2 YFSETQ. The sequencing here drew on peripheral blood, taken after pregnancy. J is TRBJ1-2 and V is TRBV5-1; 7 positions agree with TRBD1. The receptor comes from a female donor in good health, enrolled as a control in a pregnancy study. In DNA, the CDR3 is TGCGCCAGCAGCTTGAGTGGGGCGGGACAGAACTACACCTTC. Translating it yields CASSLSGAGQNYTF.